Presented here are 18 T cell receptor beta chains from one specimen sequenced in a study of cytomegalovirus exposure and HLA in healthy donors. Primers: 60 Vbeta forward and 13 Jbeta reverse. TCRdb's table, derived via immunoSEQ multiplex PCR, lists solely in-frame clones and lacks some. The repertoire consists of about 200,000 clones, with 82% occurring once and the leading ten covering approximately 6.5%. The sequenced sample was PBMCs. Every receptor here comes from a man aged 40-49 years in good health and CMV-seropositive.

The V call is TRBV27, the J call TRBJ2-1; TRBD2 matches 10 bases. V was clipped by 3 bases and J by 8 bases; unmatched bases: 4. The CDR3 contains 14 residues. Germline V lookup: CDR1 MNHEY, CDR2 SMNVEV (reference sequence). The chain's CDR3 is CASSLASGSDEQFF. CDR3 nucleotide sequence: TGTGCCAGCAGTTTGGCTAGCGGGAGCGATGAGCAGTTCTTC.

V usage is TRBV30 and J usage is TRBJ1-2; 7 nucleotides line up with TRBD1. J was trimmed by 5 bases and V by 2 bases; bases with no gene match: 5. This CDR3 comprises 13 residues. From germline, CDR1 is GTSNPN and CDR2 SVGIG (reference sequence). The CDR3 loop is CAWSKGAVYGYTF. The CDR3 DNA follows: TGTGCCTGGAGTAAGGGGGCTGTTTATGGCTACACCTTC.

The chain couples TRBV19 to TRBJ1-5; 8 bases are a match to TRBD1. Germline CDR1 and CDR2: LNHDA and SQIVND (reference sequence). V trimming: 5 bases; J trimming: 4 bases; junction bases outside the gene matches: 4. The CDR3 is 14 amino acids. The CDR3 loop reads CASSDRGGNQPQHF. The CDR3 nucleotides are TGTGCCAGTAGTGACAGGGGAGGTAATCAGCCCCAGCATTTT.

V and J are TRBV27 and TRBJ1-2, with 9 bases lining up with TRBD1. V shed 4 bases, J shed 3 bases, and the junction held 6 bases outside the gene matches. Germline CDR1 reads MNHEY; CDR2 reads SMNVEV (reference sequence). The CDR3 is made up of 15 amino acids. This CDR3 reads CASSSPTGGDYGYTF. The DNA of the CDR3 is TGTGCCAGCAGTTCTCCGACAGGGGGAGACTATGGCTACACCTTC.

The V and J genes are TRBV9 and TRBJ2-3, with D perhaps TRBD2 (5 bases). Trimming pared 0 bases from V and 0 bases from J, leaving 20 bases between. From germline, CDR1 is SGDLS and CDR2 YYNGEE. The CDR3 sequence is 19 residues long. This chain's CDR3 is CASSVDWRTGRLSTDTQYF. For the CDR3, the DNA is TGTGCCAGCAGCGTAGACTGGAGAACTGGCAGACTAAGCACAGATACGCAGTATTTT.

The gene calls are TRBV6-5 and TRBJ2-7, with 10 positions matching TRBD1. Germline lookup yields CDR1 MNHEY and CDR2 SVGAGI. V was pared by 6 bases and J by 2 bases, with 7 bases of the junction left unmatched. There are 15 residues in the CDR3. CDR3 amino acids: CASRPGTGVPYEQYF. The CDR3 nucleotides read TGTGCCAGCAGACCGGGGACAGGGGTACCCTACGAGCAGTACTTC.

V gene TRBV19 combines with J gene TRBJ1-1; no firm D call. The CDR3 runs 13 residues. The V end lost 4 bases, the J end lost 0 bases, and 6 bases lay between the germline ends. The germline CDR1 and CDR2 sequences are LNHDA and SQIVND (reference sequence). CDR3 DNA sequence: TGTGCCAGTAGTAGTACTATGAACACTGAAGCTTTCTTT. It translates to CASSSTMNTEAFF.

The chain links TRBV5-6 to TRBJ1-1; TRBD1 aligns across 10 bases. This CDR3 has 15 residues. Germline trimming cut 6 bases from V and 3 bases from J; bases unmatched to any gene: 8. CDR1 is SGHDT and CDR2 is YYEEEE in the germline V gene. CDR3 coding DNA: TGTGCCAGCATCCCCGGGACAGGGGTTCACACTGAAGCTTTCTTT. Protein product: CASIPGTGVHTEAFF.

This clone was counted a few times. This chain uses TRBV25-1 with TRBJ2-7; D may be TRBD2 (6 bases). V lost 11 bases to trimming and J lost 3 bases, with 11 bases between them. In germline, CDR1 is MGHDK, CDR2 SYGVNS. CDR3 size: 11 residues. CDR3 sequence reads: CAAGRGYEQYF. The CDR3 coding sequence is TGTGCCGCGGGGCGGGGCTACGAGCAGTACTTC.

This clone was detected a few times. The rearrangement joins TRBV18 to TRBJ2-7; D call uncertain. The CDR3 contains 11 residues. V was shortened by 6 bases and J by 3 bases, with 6 bases between the two germline ends. The germline V gene has CDR1 KGHSH and CDR2 LQKENI. CDR3 sequence: CASSQRYEQYF. The CDR3 region has the DNA TGTGCCAGCTCCCAGCGCTACGAGCAGTACTTC.

This chain links TRBV7-2 with TRBJ2-2; 12 bases align to TRBD2. Looked up from germline, CDR1 is SGHTA and CDR2 is FQGNSA. The CDR3 loop spans 15 amino acids. The V segment lost 2 bases and the J segment 6 bases; nucleotides outside the gene matches: 1. The DNA for the CDR3 is TGTGCCAGCAGCTTACGACTAGCGGGAGCCGGGGAGCTGTTTTTT. As protein: CASSLRLAGAGELFF.

This clone was counted between two and nine times. This sequence joins TRBV19 and TRBJ2-1; tentatively, D is TRBD2 (6 bases). The CDR3 loop spans 13 amino acids. Trimming shortened V by 6 bases and J by 4 bases, and 10 bases separated the two germline ends. From germline, CDR1 is LNHDA and CDR2 SQIVND (reference sequence). This CDR3 reads CASSGSQYNEQFF. CDR3 DNA: TGTGCCAGTAGCGGGAGTCAGTACAATGAGCAGTTCTTC.

The V gene is TRBV7-2, the J gene TRBJ2-3, with D hard to call. Trimming took 2 bases from V and 4 from J, leaving 4 bases between them. Germline-derived CDR1 and CDR2 are SGHTA and FQGNSA. The length of the CDR3 is 12 residues. CDR3 sequence reads: CASSLLADTQYF. CDR3 DNA sequence: TGTGCCAGCAGCTTATTAGCAGATACGCAGTATTTT.

The chain recombines TRBV5-1 with TRBJ1-1; perhaps TRBD1 as D (5 bases). Between the trimmed V and J ends, which lost 3 bases and 2 bases, there was a span of 11 bases. Germline loops: CDR1 SGHRS, CDR2 YFSETQ. The CDR3 consists of 14 residues. The DNA of the CDR3 is TGCGCCAGCAGCTCTGACAGTTCTAACACTGAAGCTTTCTTT. It yields the protein CASSSDSSNTEAFF.

The chain's CDR3 is CASSRDSAVMEQYF. The CDR3 DNA reads TGCGCCAGCAGTCGGGACTCCGCAGTTATGGAGCAGTACTTC. This chain connects TRBV10-1 to TRBJ2-7; possible D gene TRBD2, 6 bases. Germline loops: CDR1 WNHNN, CDR2 SYGVQD (reference sequence). This CDR3 is 14 amino acids long. V gave up 5 bases and J gave up 7 bases, with 18 bases separating them.

The genes are TRBV6-5 and TRBJ2-3; D ambiguous. Per germline, CDR1 MNHEY and CDR2 SVGAGI. V lost 2 bases and J lost 0, with 9 bases in between. The CDR3 has 15 residues. The CDR3: CASSYRQASTDTQYF. In DNA form, the CDR3 reads TGTGCCAGCAGTTACAGGCAGGCCAGCACAGATACGCAGTATTTT.

The chain joins TRBV10-1 to TRBJ2-1; TRBD2 agrees at 11 bases. Germline-derived CDR1 and CDR2 are WNHNN and SYGVQD (reference sequence). J gave up 5 bases and V 7 bases, and 7 bases lay outside the gene matches. CDR3 length: 15 residues. The CDR3 DNA is TGCGCCAGCAACCGATTAGCGGGAGGGCACAATGAGCAGTTCTTC. Encoded protein: CASNRLAGGHNEQFF.

This clone showed up just once. V usage is TRBV2 and J usage is TRBJ2-5, with 8 bases identical to TRBD1. Germline lookup yields CDR1 SNHLY and CDR2 FYNNEI. CDR3 length: 14 amino acids. J was trimmed by 4 bases and V by 3 bases; bases with no gene match: 4. CDR3 residues: CASSEIQGGETQYF. The CDR3 region has the DNA TGTGCCAGCAGTGAGATACAGGGGGGAGAGACCCAGTACTTC.